This T cell receptor beta chain stems from a study of T-cell reconstitution after alpha-beta-depleted transplantation in children. This clonotype was picked up many times. Its antigen is not known. Unique molecular identifiers featured in how the TCRbeta library was prepared. TCRdb reanalysed the PCR reads using MiXCR and keeps one entry per CDR3 protein. The profile shows hundreds of thousands of distinct CDR3 sequences, around 13% of them singletons. CDR1 and CDR2 (germline): SGHAT, FQNNGV. This CDR3 has 15 amino acids. The germline V and J ends were trimmed by 3 bases and 10 bases, with 19 bases remaining between them. The study's findings and limits: Diversity and T-cell counts at one year after transplant derived mostly from new T cells. TCRbeta diversity was high at day 60 in some patients (a result of surviving recipient T cells and thymic progenitors). The study reportedly traced alpha-beta T cells about two months after transplant to several hundred expanded graft clones.

V and J are TRBV11-2 and TRBJ2-1; possibly TRBD1 for D (8 bases). The sequenced sample was PBMCs, obtained before TCRalphabeta/CD19-depleted stem cell transplant. The sequence was obtained from a girl aged 2 to 10 with congenital amegakaryocytic thrombocytopenia, due to receive a stem cell transplant. The CDR3: CASSFLATGEGEQFF. CDR3 DNA: TGTGCCAGCAGCTTTTTAGCGACAGGGGAGGGGGAGCAGTTCTTC.